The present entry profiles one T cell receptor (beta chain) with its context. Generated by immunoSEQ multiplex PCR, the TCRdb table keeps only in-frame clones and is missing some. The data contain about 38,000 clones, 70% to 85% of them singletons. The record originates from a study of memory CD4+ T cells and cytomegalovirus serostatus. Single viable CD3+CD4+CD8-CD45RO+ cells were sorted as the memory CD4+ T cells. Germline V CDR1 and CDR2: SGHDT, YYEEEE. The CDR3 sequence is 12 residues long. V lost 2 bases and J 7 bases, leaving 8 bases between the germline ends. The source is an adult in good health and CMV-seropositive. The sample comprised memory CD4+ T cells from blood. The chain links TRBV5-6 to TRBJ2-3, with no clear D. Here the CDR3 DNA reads TGTGCCAGCAGCTTTGGGGTTTATACGCAGTATTTT. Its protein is CASSFGVYTQYF.